These 3 T cell receptor beta chains were all obtained from the same sample, sequenced in a study of CD8 T cells in Susac syndrome. Random hexamers were used to reverse transcribe 0.5 to 1 ug of RNA. Using its own MiXCR run on the immunoSEQ multiplex PCR reads, TCRdb lists one record per CDR3 protein. Of about 84,000 distinct CDR3 sequences listed, roughly 96% are singletons. Sequenced material: CD8+ T cells from PBMCs. The receptors originated from a human donor with Susac syndrome.

The gene calls are TRBV28 and TRBJ2-7; TRBD2 agrees at 12 bases. Germline V gene sequence: CDR1 MDHEN, CDR2 SYDVKM. The CDR3 length is 15 residues. V lost 5 bases to trimming and J lost 0 bases; unmatched junction nucleotides: 2. In nucleotides, the CDR3 is TGTGCCAGCAGTCTGGGACTAGCGGGCTCCTACGAGCAGTACTTC. Protein sequence: CASSLGLAGSYEQYF.

This chain connects TRBV11-2 to TRBJ2-1; D uncertain. The CDR3 is 12 residues long. V was cut by 1 base and J by 10 bases, with 8 bases left in between. Germline V gene sequence: CDR1 SGHAT, CDR2 FQNNGV. CDR3 bases: TGTGCCAGCAGCTTAGTGAAGTGGGAGCAGTTCTTC. It yields the protein CASSLVKWEQFF.

The chain combines TRBV7-9 with TRBJ2-1, with TRBD2 identical over 8 bases. V trimming: 5 bases; J trimming: 8 bases; junction bases outside the gene matches: 17. Germline CDR1 and CDR2: SEHNR and FQNEAQ (reference sequence). The CDR3 runs 17 residues. Here the CDR3 reads CASSHLAGGSGNDEQFF. The CDR3 DNA reads as TGTGCCAGCAGCCACCTCGCCGGGGGTAGCGGGAATGATGAGCAGTTCTTC.